This T cell receptor (beta chain) was sequenced for a study of blood T cell repertoires in COVID-19. This CDR3 contains 13 residues. Trimming took 3 bases from V and 5 from J, leaving 11 bases between them. Assignment of participants to cohorts was predicated upon participant-reported clinical history. During the 2 weeks before they entered the study, exposed participants had met someone with a PCR-confirmed or clinician-diagnosed COVID-19 case. TCRdb's copy holds only in-frame clones and misses some; the assay was immunoSEQ multiplex PCR. The sample consists of 150,000 to 200,000 clones, roughly 84% of them appearing once.

This chain links TRBV12-3 or TRBV12-4 with TRBJ2-7, with a tentative D call TRBD2 (5 bases). The sequence was collected from a woman in her twenties or thirties who had been exposed to COVID-19. The sequencing sample was made of PBMCs or T cells enriched from blood (not recorded which). CDR3 DNA sequence: TGTGCCAGCAGTTTTACTAGATCCCACGAGCAGTACTTC. As protein: CASSFTRSHEQYF.